Listed below are T cell receptor beta chains from one sample, sequenced in a study of blood T cell repertoires in COVID-19. Clones were read by immunoSEQ multiplex PCR, and TCRdb kept only the in-frame ones, dropping some. The data show a few hundred thousand clones, more than 80% seen once. The sample taken for sequencing was peripheral blood. Receptor source: a woman between 25 and 40 years old with COVID-19, enrolled during active disease. Both conserved end residues are part of each CDR3. A D gene is named only where the DNA matches it firmly. Clone size is given for some rows only: seen once, a few or many times, or a class if the clone is expanded.

J gene | D gene | clone size | V gene | CDR3 protein | CDR3 DNA
TRBJ1-3 | NA | NA | TRBV6-5 | CASGSGNTIYF | TGTGCCAGCGGCTCCGGAAACACCATATATTTT
TRBJ1-1 | NA | NA | TRBV6-2/TRBV6-3 | CASSKAGVSTEAFF | TGTGCCAGCAGTAAAGCAGGGGTGAGCACTGAAGCTTTCTTT
TRBJ2-1 | NA | medium-sized | TRBV2 | CASSSRVPYNEQFF | TGTGCCAGCAGTTCGCGTGTGCCCTACAATGAGCAGTTCTTC
TRBJ2-3 | NA | NA | TRBV4-3 | CASSPRRDTQYF | TGCGCCAGCAGCCCCCGGAGAGATACGCAGTATTTT
TRBJ2-7 | NA | NA | TRBV27 | CASSLSVDSYEQYF | TGTGCCAGCAGTTTAAGCGTCGACTCCTACGAGCAGTACTTC
TRBJ2-6 | TRBD1 | NA | TRBV4-3 | CASSEGQGRYSGANVLTF | TGCGCCAGCAGCGAAGGACAGGGGCGATACTCTGGGGCCAACGTCCTGACTTTC
TRBJ2-7 | TRBD1 | NA | TRBV5-5 | CASSPIPWTGSQEQYF | TGTGCCAGCAGCCCAATACCCTGGACAGGTTCGCAGGAGCAGTACTTC
TRBJ1-6 | NA | NA | TRBV7-2 | CASSSTFTAESSYNSPLHF | TGTGCCAGCAGCTCGACATTTACAGCCGAGAGCTCCTATAATTCACCCCTCCACTTT
TRBJ2-3 | TRBD2 | NA | TRBV7-9 | CASSDAGVDTQYF | TGTGCCAGCAGCGACGCGGGGGTCGATACGCAGTATTTT
TRBJ1-4 | NA | once | TRBV5-1 | CASSLGVPTNEKLFF | TGCGCCAGCAGCCTAGGGGTACCAACTAATGAAAAACTGTTTTTT
TRBJ1-1 | NA | NA | TRBV2 | CASSDIRGIGNTEAFF | TGTGCCAGCAGTGACATCCGGGGGATTGGGAACACTGAAGCTTTCTTT
TRBJ2-4 | NA | once | TRBV5-6 | CASSLYSARALKNIQYF | TGTGCCAGCAGCTTATACAGCGCCAGGGCCCTCAAAAACATTCAGTACTTC
TRBJ2-2 | NA | NA | TRBV14 | CASSQDLVGVTGELFF | TGTGCCAGCAGCCAAGATTTGGTCGGGGTGACCGGGGAGCTGTTTTTT
TRBJ1-1 | NA | NA | TRBV12-3/TRBV12-4 | CASSFGAREAFF | TGTGCCAGCAGTTTTGGGGCCAGGGAAGCTTTCTTT
TRBJ1-4 | TRBD1 | NA | TRBV5-1 | CASSSDRLNDEKLFF | TGCGCCAGCAGCTCGGACAGGTTAAACGATGAAAAACTGTTTTTT
TRBJ2-7 | TRBD1 | NA | TRBV11-1 | CASSSYRGANEQYF | TGTGCCAGCAGCTCATACAGGGGGGCCAACGAGCAGTACTTC
TRBJ2-2 | TRBD1 | NA | TRBV28 | CASRTTGGTGELFF | TGTGCCAGCAGGACGACAGGGGGCACCGGGGAGCTGTTTTTT